A selection of T cell receptor beta chains follows, all from one sample in a study of blood T cells in healthy people across ages. A single record per CDR3 protein comes from TCRdb applying MiXCR to the 5' RACE reads. This sample carries hundreds of thousands of distinct CDR3 sequences, under 40% of them seen once, and the ten largest clones take over 10%. Sequenced sample: blood. The origin of the receptors is a man aged 18 to 29 in good health. Both conserved end residues are part of each CDR3. D genes are given only for firm matches. The size field is filled for only some rows; it gives once, few, many or a size class.

j_call,d_call,clone_size,v_call,cdr3_aa,cdr3_nt
TRBJ2-7,TRBD2,NA,TRBV5-1,CASSLTSGAHSYNEQYF,TGCGCCAGCAGCTTAACTAGCGGGGCCCACTCCTACAATGAGCAGTACTTC
TRBJ2-7,TRBD1,NA,TRBV3-1,CASSKGAGAYEQYF,TGTGCCAGCAGCAAGGGGGCAGGGGCTTACGAGCAGTACTTC
TRBJ2-5,TRBD2,NA,TRBV5-4,CASSHQRGSAPETQYF,TGTGCCAGCAGCCATCAGCGGGGGAGCGCACCGGAGACCCAGTACTTC
TRBJ2-1,NA,few,TRBV21-1,CASSKVGPGLCNEQFF,TGTGCCAGCAGCAAAGTAGGGCCAGGGTTGTGCAATGAGCAGTTCTTC
TRBJ1-5,TRBD1,few,TRBV20-1,CSALDREGDQPQHF,TGCAGTGCTCTGGACAGGGAAGGAGATCAGCCCCAGCATTTT
TRBJ2-7,NA,NA,TRBV4-3,CASSQETHSPYNEQYF,TGCGCCAGCAGCCAAGAGACACACTCTCCCTACAATGAGCAGTACTTC
TRBJ1-2,NA,few,TRBV7-9,CASSLDGSTIYGYTF,TGTGCCAGCAGCTTAGACGGGAGCACGATTTATGGCTACACCTTC
TRBJ2-1,TRBD1,NA,TRBV20-1,CSAGDRVDEQFF,TGCAGTGCTGGGGACAGGGTCGATGAGCAGTTCTTC
TRBJ2-7,TRBD1,NA,TRBV6-5,CASSGQGRSYNEQYF,TGTGCCAGCAGTGGACAGGGGCGATCCTACAATGAGCAGTACTTC
TRBJ1-1,TRBD1,NA,TRBV6-5,CASSNPGTANTEAFF,TGTGCCAGCAGTAATCCGGGGACAGCGAACACTGAAGCTTTCTTT
TRBJ1-3,NA,NA,TRBV7-2,CASSLGSPGNTTYF,TGTGCCAGCAGCTTAGGCAGTCCTGGAAACACCACATATTTT
TRBJ1-1,TRBD1,NA,TRBV10-3,CAIRTQGEWTEAFF,TGTGCCATCAGAACGCAGGGGGAGTGGACTGAAGCTTTCTTT
TRBJ2-3,NA,NA,TRBV4-3,CAGSPGPTDTQYF,TGCGCCGGCAGCCCGGGGCCTACAGATACGCAGTATTTT
TRBJ2-1,NA,few,TRBV4-2,CASSHLWGASYNEQFF,TGTGCCAGCAGCCACCTGTGGGGGGCCTCCTACAATGAGCAGTTCTTC
TRBJ2-5,TRBD1,NA,TRBV7-9,CASSSSTGTGTQYF,TGTGCCAGCAGCTCCTCGACAGGGACGGGGACCCAGTACTTC
TRBJ2-3,NA,NA,TRBV5-5,CASRNGTDTQYF,TGTGCCAGCAGGAACGGGACAGATACGCAGTATTTT
TRBJ2-1,TRBD2,few,TRBV4-2,CASSQETGLAGGAYNEQFF,TGTGCCAGCAGCCAAGAGACCGGACTAGCGGGGGGCGCTTACAATGAGCAGTTCTTC
TRBJ1-1,NA,few,TRBV30,CAWSGGGGTEAFF,TGTGCCTGGAGTGGGGGAGGGGGGACTGAAGCTTTCTTT
TRBJ2-7,NA,few,TRBV20-1,CSARDKGIGAYEQYF,TGCAGTGCTAGAGATAAGGGGATTGGTGCGTACGAGCAGTACTTC
TRBJ2-4,NA,NA,TRBV4-1,CASSQAPVLLRMKNIQYF,TGCGCCAGCAGCCAAGCTCCGGTCCTCCTCAGGATGAAAAACATTCAGTACTTC